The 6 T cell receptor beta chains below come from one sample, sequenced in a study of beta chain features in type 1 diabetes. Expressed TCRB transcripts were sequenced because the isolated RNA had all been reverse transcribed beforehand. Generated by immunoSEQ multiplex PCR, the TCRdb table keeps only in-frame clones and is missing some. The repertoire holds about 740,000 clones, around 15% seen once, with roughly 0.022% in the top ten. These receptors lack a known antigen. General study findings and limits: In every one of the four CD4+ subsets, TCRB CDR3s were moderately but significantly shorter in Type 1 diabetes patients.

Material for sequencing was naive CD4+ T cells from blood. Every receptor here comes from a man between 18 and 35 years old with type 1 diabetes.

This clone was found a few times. CDR3 region: CASSLVEVYEQYF. CDR3 nucleotides: TGTGCCAGCAGCTTAGTGGAGGTCTACGAGCAGTACTTC. The V call is TRBV7-8, the J call TRBJ2-7; D may be TRBD2 (5 bases). With 1 base removed from V and 3 bases from J, the gap between germline ends came to 7 bases. The CDR3 totals 13 residues. In germline, CDR1 is SGHVS, CDR2 FQNEAQ.

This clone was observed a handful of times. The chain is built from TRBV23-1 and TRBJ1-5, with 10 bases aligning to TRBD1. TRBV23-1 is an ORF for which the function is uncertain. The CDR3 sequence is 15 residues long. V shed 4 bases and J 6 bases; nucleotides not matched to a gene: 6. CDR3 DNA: TGCGCCAGCAGTCTCATGACAGGGGGCGTTCAGCCCCAGCATTTT. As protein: CASSLMTGGVQPQHF.

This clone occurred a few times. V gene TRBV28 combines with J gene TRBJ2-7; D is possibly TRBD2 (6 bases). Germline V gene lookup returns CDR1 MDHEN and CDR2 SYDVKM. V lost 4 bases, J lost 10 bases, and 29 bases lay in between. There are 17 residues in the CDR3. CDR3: CASSSPTEGRGLGRQYF. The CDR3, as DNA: TGTGCCAGCAGTTCGCCCACGGAGGGGCGAGGGTTAGGCCGACAGTACTTC.

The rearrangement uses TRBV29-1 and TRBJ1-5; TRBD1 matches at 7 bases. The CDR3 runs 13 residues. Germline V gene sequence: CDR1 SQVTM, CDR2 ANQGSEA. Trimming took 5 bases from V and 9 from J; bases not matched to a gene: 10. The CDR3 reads CSVRTGLDRPQHF. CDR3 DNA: TGCAGCGTTAGGACAGGCCTCGATCGGCCCCAGCATTTT.

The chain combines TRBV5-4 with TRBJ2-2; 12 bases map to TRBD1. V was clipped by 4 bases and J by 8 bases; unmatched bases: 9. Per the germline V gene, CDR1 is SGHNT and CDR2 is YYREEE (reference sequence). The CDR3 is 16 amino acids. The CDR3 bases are TGTGCCAGCAGCAGAACCGGGACAGGGGGCCGTGGGGAGCTGTTTTTT. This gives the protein CASSRTGTGGRGELFF. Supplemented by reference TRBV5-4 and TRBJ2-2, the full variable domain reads ETGVTQSPTHLIKTRGQQVTLRCSSQSGHNTVSWYQQALGQGPQFIFQYYREEENGRGNFPPRFSGLQFPNYSSELNVNALELDDSALYLCASSRTGTGGRGELFFGEGSRLTVL.

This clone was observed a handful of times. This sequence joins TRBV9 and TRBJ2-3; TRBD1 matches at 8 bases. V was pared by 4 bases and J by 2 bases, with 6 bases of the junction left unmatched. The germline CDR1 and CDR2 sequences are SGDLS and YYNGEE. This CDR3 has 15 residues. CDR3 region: CASSSRDRYTDTQYF. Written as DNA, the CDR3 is TGTGCCAGCAGCTCCCGGGACAGGTACACAGATACGCAGTATTTT.